The source of this TCR beta chain is a study of cytomegalovirus exposure and HLA in healthy donors. About this clone: The antigen remains unidentified.

Use of 60 Vbeta and 13 Jbeta primers characterized the PCR. Data came from immunoSEQ multiplex PCR; TCRdb stores just in-frame clones and leaves some out. Among approximately 120,000 clones, 75% to 80% were seen once, and the ten largest hold 3% to 4.5%. Regarding the study as a whole: It was about 150 TCR beta chains that were listed as cytomegalovirus-associated. An analysis done earlier found most TCR beta V segments productive about 87% or about 30% of the time. There were some V segments, including TRBV6-2 and TRBV6-3, excluded as indistinguishable. Donors were assumed by presence/absence analyses to have roughly uniform sequencing depth.

Germline assignment: CDR1 MDHEN and CDR2 SYDVKM. V lost 6 bases, J lost 10 bases, and 16 bases lay in between. The CDR3 totals 13 residues. This TCR was sampled from a middle-aged man in good health and CMV-seronegative. The V gene is TRBV28, the J gene TRBJ1-5, with D possibly being TRBD1 (6 bases). The source material was PBMCs. CDR3 protein: CASRRPLTGPQHF. For the CDR3, the DNA is TGTGCCAGCAGACGCCCCCTGACAGGTCCCCAGCATTTT.